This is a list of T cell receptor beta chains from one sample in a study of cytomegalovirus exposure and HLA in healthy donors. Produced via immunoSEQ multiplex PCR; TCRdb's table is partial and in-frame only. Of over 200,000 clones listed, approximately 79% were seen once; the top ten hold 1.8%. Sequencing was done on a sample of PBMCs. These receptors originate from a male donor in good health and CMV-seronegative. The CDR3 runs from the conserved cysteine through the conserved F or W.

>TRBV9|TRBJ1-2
CASSTDGGYTF
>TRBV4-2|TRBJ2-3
CASSRAGTGVVETGTYPRDTQYF
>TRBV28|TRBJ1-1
CASGYPGQGGTEAFF
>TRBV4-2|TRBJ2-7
CASSQEIRGGRREQYF
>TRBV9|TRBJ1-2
CASSVASNYGYTF
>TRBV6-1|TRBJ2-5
CASSEASRAGWETQYF
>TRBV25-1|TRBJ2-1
CASSDSARGALRVNEQFF
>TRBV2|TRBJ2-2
CASKQQNTGELFF
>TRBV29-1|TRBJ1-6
CSVGAGENSPLHF
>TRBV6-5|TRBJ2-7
CASSAGQGIVYEQYF
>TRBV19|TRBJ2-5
CASRHTGAETQYF
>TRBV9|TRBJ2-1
CASSVGGGYNEQFF
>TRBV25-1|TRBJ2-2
CASSATQAARTGELFF
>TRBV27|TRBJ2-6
CASSLYGGAFTGANVLTF
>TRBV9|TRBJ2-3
CASKAPGTDTQYF
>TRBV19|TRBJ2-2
CASRRHTGELFF
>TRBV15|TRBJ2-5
CAASLGGGETQYF
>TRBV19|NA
CASSIVRDTQNPITYEQYF
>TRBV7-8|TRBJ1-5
CASSLAFRAQHF
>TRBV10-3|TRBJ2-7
CAIRLAGGPTYEQYF
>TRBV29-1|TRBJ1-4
CSVEETGGREKLFF
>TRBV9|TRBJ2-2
CASSAGDRGDPGELFF
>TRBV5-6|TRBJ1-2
CASSLGPRLGYGYTF
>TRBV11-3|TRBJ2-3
CASSLGLNTDTQYF
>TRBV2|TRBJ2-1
CASSDVVAGVSGNNEQFF
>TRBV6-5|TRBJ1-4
CASSSSSPNEKLFF
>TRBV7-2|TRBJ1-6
CASSLVGAGTGLSPLHF
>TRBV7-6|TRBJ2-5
CASSASTGVQETQYF
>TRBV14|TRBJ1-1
CASSLRTGRKTEAFF
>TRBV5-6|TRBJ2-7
CASSRWVSGFHEQYF
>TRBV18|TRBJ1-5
CASSPTGDQPQHF
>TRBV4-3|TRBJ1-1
CASSQDLVRGPTEAFF
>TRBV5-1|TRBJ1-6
CASSLDKDNSPLHF